The present TCR beta chain was sequenced within a study of blood T cell repertoires in COVID-19. Germline V gene data show CDR1 as ENHRY and CDR2 as SYGVKD. Trimming took off 4 bases at V and 2 bases at J, with 8 bases between the two ends. This CDR3 is built from 13 residues. Original analysis: Nucleated cell counts were estimated from reference gene primer amplification. The method was immunoSEQ multiplex PCR; TCRdb's version includes in-frame clones alone and lacks a portion of them. V and J calls and clone size come straight from that table; D and trimming were deduced from the DNA. The table has 160,000 or so clones, about 92% seen once. Seattle patients were enrolled during active infection and followed longitudinally.

The sample taken for sequencing was peripheral blood. The receptor's source is a woman aged 55-70 years with COVID-19, enrolled during active disease. The chain joins TRBV10-3 to TRBJ1-1; a weak D match, TRBD1 (5 bases). Written as DNA, the CDR3 is TGTGCCATCAGTGCCGACAGAAACACTGAAGCTTTCTTT. It is translated as CAISADRNTEAFF.